The 2 T cell receptor beta chains in this list originate from one sample, sequenced in a study of Graves' ophthalmopathy and Graves' hyperthyroidism. RNA transcripts provided the template for amplifying TCR beta CDR3 regions. An initial RT-PCR round employing HTBI primers preceded a second-round multiplex PCR. TCRdb re-called the multiplex PCR reads through MiXCR, storing one row per CDR3 protein. The repertoire holds hundreds of thousands of distinct CDR3 sequences, with 22% as singletons. The sample consisted of peripheral blood. The receptor source for this set is a woman aged 18 to 35 with stable Graves' hyperthyroidism. Some clones in this sample may be carry-over from other donors' samples.

This clonotype was found many times. The V call is TRBV19, the J call TRBJ1-1; unclear D gene. V lost 4 bases, J lost 3 bases, and 9 bases lay in between. The germline V gene has CDR1 LNHDA and CDR2 SQIVND (reference sequence). The CDR3 has 13 amino acids. The CDR3, as DNA: TGTGCCAGTAGTACCAGACGGTACACTGAAGCTTTCTTT. Residues: CASSTRRYTEAFF. The full variable domain, its missing parts supplied by reference TRBV19 and TRBJ1-1, is DGGITQSPKYLFRKEGQNVTLSCEQNLNHDAMYWYRQDPGQGLRLIYYSQIVNDFQKGDIAEGYSVSREKKESFPLTVTSAQKNPTAFYLCASSTRRYTEAFFGQGTRLTVV.

This clonotype was observed many times. The rearrangement uses TRBV24-1 and TRBJ2-2; 9 nucleotides match TRBD1. CDR1 KGHDR and CDR2 SFDVKD come from the germline V gene. This CDR3 is built from 14 residues. J lost 4 bases, V lost 7 bases, and 3 bases had no gene match. The CDR3 DNA reads TGTGCCACCAGGGGACAGGGAGCCACCGGGGAGCTGTTTTTT. Residues: CATRGQGATGELFF.